A selection of T cell receptor beta chains follows, all from one sample in a study of blood T cell repertoires in COVID-19. This table comes from immunoSEQ multiplex PCR, and its TCRdb copy is limited to in-frame clones, with some not included. The sample lists 80,000 to 95,000 clones; about nine tenths were seen once. The sequenced material came from peripheral blood. These receptors all stem from a man aged 45-65 years with active or convalescent COVID-19. CDR3s include the opening cysteine and the closing phenylalanine or tryptophan. A D gene is named only where the DNA matches it firmly. Clone size appears in some rows only: once, few, many, or a class for an expanded clone.

d_call	cdr3_length	v_call	j_call	clone_size	cdr3_aa	cdr3_nt
TRBD1	17	TRBV5-1	TRBJ2-2	.	CASSLGAGTGYTGELFF	TGCGCCAGCAGCTTGGGAGCCGGGACAGGATACACCGGGGAGCTGTTTTTT
.	15	TRBV10-3	TRBJ1-3	.	CAISESTRESNTIYF	TGTGCCATCAGTGAGTCGACGAGGGAGTCGAACACCATATATTTT
TRBD1	16	TRBV7-2	TRBJ1-2	.	CASSWEPGQTFYGYTF	TGTGCCAGCAGCTGGGAACCGGGACAGACCTTCTATGGCTACACCTTC
TRBD2	15	TRBV6-2/TRBV6-3	TRBJ2-1	.	CASSLAGGPYNEQFF	TGTGCCAGCAGTTTAGCGGGGGGGCCGTACAATGAGCAGTTCTTC
TRBD2	17	TRBV19	TRBJ2-1	once	CASSPKRGTSGFFEQFF	TGTGCCAGTAGTCCAAAACGAGGGACTAGCGGTTTCTTTGAGCAGTTCTTC
TRBD2	15	TRBV3-1/TRBV3-2	TRBJ2-7	.	CASSQMVAGEYEQYF	TGTGCCAGCAGCCAAATGGTAGCGGGAGAATACGAGCAGTACTTC
.	13	TRBV24-1	TRBJ2-3	.	CATSDPPTDTQYF	TGTGCCACCAGTGATCCTCCGACAGATACGCAGTATTTT
.	14	TRBV19	TRBJ2-5	.	CASSIDSPGETQYF	TGTGCCAGTAGTATAGACTCGCCAGGAGAGACCCAGTACTTC
TRBD2	13	TRBV3-1/TRBV3-2	TRBJ2-1	.	CASSQTSGNVKFF	TGTGCCAGCAGCCAGACTAGCGGGAATGTCAAGTTCTTC
.	13	TRBV19	TRBJ2-7	.	CASRNRVGYEQYF	TGTGCCAGTAGGAACCGGGTGGGCTACGAGCAGTACTTC
TRBD1	14	TRBV19	TRBJ1-5	.	CASTKGQGNQPQHF	TGTGCCAGTACTAAAGGACAGGGGAATCAGCCCCAGCATTTT
.	15	TRBV5-6	TRBJ1-3	.	CASSLATGNGNTIYF	TGTGCCAGCAGCTTGGCCACGGGGAACGGAAACACCATATATTTT
TRBD1	16	TRBV5-1	TRBJ1-6	.	CASSLATGGVRSPLHF	TGCGCCAGCAGCTTGGCAACAGGGGGGGTTCGATCACCCCTCCACTTT
.	16	TRBV5-5	TRBJ1-6	.	CASSLEKGVKNSPLHF	TGTGCCAGCAGCTTGGAGAAGGGGGTCAAGAATTCACCCCTCCACTTT
.	13	TRBV5-4	TRBJ1-2	few	CASSTRGNYGYTF	TGTGCCAGCAGCACTAGGGGGAACTATGGCTACACCTTC
.	14	TRBV28	TRBJ1-4	.	CASSGTTTAKKLFF	TGTGCCAGCAGTGGGACTACCACCGCTAAAAAACTGTTTTTT
.	13	TRBV19	TRBJ1-2	once	CASSMGQGWGYTF	TGTGCCAGTAGTATGGGCCAGGGCTGGGGCTACACCTTC
TRBD1	14	TRBV19	TRBJ1-1	.	CASSTDRGGTEAFF	TGTGCCAGTAGTACCGACAGGGGAGGCACTGAAGCTTTCTTT
TRBD2	17	TRBV28	TRBJ2-7	.	CASRAGTSGTSSYEQYF	TGTGCCAGCAGGGCCGGGACTAGCGGGACCAGCTCCTACGAGCAGTACTTC
.	14	TRBV6-5	TRBJ1-3	.	CASVIKAGGNTIYF	TGTGCCAGCGTGATCAAGGCAGGCGGAAACACCATATATTTT
TRBD2	14	TRBV7-2	TRBJ2-7	.	CASSPRGGAYEQYF	TGTGCCAGCAGCCCCCGTGGGGGGGCCTACGAGCAGTACTTC
TRBD1	15	TRBV5-5	TRBJ1-5	.	CASSSGQYSNQPQHF	TGTGCCAGCAGCTCGGGACAGTATAGCAATCAGCCCCAGCATTTT
.	12	TRBV6-5	TRBJ1-1	once	CDEGDMNTEAFF	TGCGACGAGGGGGATATGAACACTGAAGCTTTCTTT
.	15	TRBV7-9	TRBJ2-1	.	CASSRTDSSYNEQFF	TGTGCCAGCAGCCGGACAGATTCCTCCTACAATGAGCAGTTCTTC
.	16	TRBV21-1	TRBJ1-4	.	CASSKQGDRGDEKLFF	TGTGCCAGCAGCAAACAAGGGGACAGGGGAGACGAAAAACTGTTTTTT
TRBD1	18	TRBV7-2	TRBJ2-2	.	CASSLVFGGTGNTGELFF	TGTGCCAGCAGCTTAGTATTTGGGGGGACAGGGAACACCGGGGAGCTGTTTTTT
TRBD2	14	TRBV7-2	TRBJ2-7	.	CASSRRRGSYEQYF	TGTGCCAGCAGTCGGAGGCGGGGGAGCTACGAGCAGTACTTC
.	15	TRBV28	TRBJ1-4	.	CASSFGGATNEKLFF	TGTGCCAGCAGTTTCGGAGGGGCAACTAATGAAAAACTGTTTTTT
TRBD2	14	TRBV10-3	TRBJ2-3	.	CATDRGGFTDTQYF	TGTGCCACCGATCGGGGGGGCTTTACAGATACGCAGTATTTT
TRBD1	12	TRBV29-1	TRBJ2-1	.	CSDRTGDNEQFF	TGCAGCGATCGGACAGGGGATAATGAGCAGTTCTTC
TRBD2	17	TRBV19	TRBJ2-7	.	CASSPGGGLAGVYEQYF	TGTGCCAGTAGTCCGGGAGGGGGACTAGCGGGAGTGTACGAGCAGTACTTC
.	14	TRBV5-1	TRBJ2-4	.	CASSLGLAKNIQYF	TGCGCCAGCAGCTTGGGACTAGCCAAAAACATTCAGTACTTC
TRBD2	17	TRBV7-2	TRBJ2-6	.	CASSPLAGISGANVLTF	TGTGCCAGCAGCCCCCTAGCGGGGATCTCTGGGGCCAACGTCCTGACTTTC
.	15	TRBV7-2	TRBJ2-1	.	CASSLVGGGRNEQFF	TGTGCCAGCAGCTTAGTAGGGGGGGGCCGAAATGAGCAGTTCTTC
TRBD1	18	TRBV13	TRBJ2-6	.	CASSLGVQGELGANVLTF	TGTGCCAGCAGCTTAGGTGTACAGGGGGAGCTCGGGGCCAACGTCCTGACTTTC
.	14	TRBV2	TRBJ2-1	.	CASSRLNVYNEQFF	TGTGCCAGCAGTCGCCTAAATGTTTACAATGAGCAGTTCTTC
TRBD2	15	TRBV30	TRBJ2-7	.	CAWRTSGRSSYEQYF	TGTGCCTGGAGGACTAGCGGGAGAAGTTCCTACGAGCAGTACTTC
.	14	TRBV6-5	TRBJ2-7	.	CASSYTGDSYEQYF	TGTGCCAGCAGTTACACGGGAGACTCCTACGAGCAGTACTTC
TRBD1	15	TRBV30	TRBJ2-7	.	CAWSRPGQGNYEQYF	TGTGCCTGGAGCCGCCCGGGACAGGGAAACTACGAGCAGTACTTC
TRBD1	14	TRBV7-2	TRBJ1-1	.	CASSLETGGKEAFF	TGTGCCAGCAGCTTAGAAACAGGGGGAAAAGAAGCTTTCTTT
TRBD1	14	TRBV25-1	TRBJ2-1	.	CASSEFGQGGEQFF	TGTGCCAGCAGTGAATTTGGACAGGGGGGTGAGCAGTTCTTC
.	15	TRBV6-6	TRBJ2-1	.	CASSLLQGPYNEQFF	TGTGCCAGCAGTTTATTACAGGGTCCCTACAATGAGCAGTTCTTC
.	15	TRBV20-1	TRBJ1-4	.	CSASASVGGSEKLFF	TGCAGTGCTAGTGCCTCAGTGGGGGGATCGGAAAAACTGTTTTTT
TRBD1	13	TRBV6-5	TRBJ1-5	.	CASRGTGVQPQHF	TGTGCCAGCAGGGGGACAGGGGTCCAGCCCCAGCATTTT
.	14	TRBV21-1	TRBJ2-7	.	CASSKGTGSDEQYF	TGTGCCAGCAGCAAGGGAACAGGGAGTGACGAGCAGTACTTC
.	15	TRBV28	TRBJ2-2	.	CASTAPDSPTGELFF	TGTGCCAGCACCGCCCCCGACAGTCCAACCGGGGAGCTGTTTTTT